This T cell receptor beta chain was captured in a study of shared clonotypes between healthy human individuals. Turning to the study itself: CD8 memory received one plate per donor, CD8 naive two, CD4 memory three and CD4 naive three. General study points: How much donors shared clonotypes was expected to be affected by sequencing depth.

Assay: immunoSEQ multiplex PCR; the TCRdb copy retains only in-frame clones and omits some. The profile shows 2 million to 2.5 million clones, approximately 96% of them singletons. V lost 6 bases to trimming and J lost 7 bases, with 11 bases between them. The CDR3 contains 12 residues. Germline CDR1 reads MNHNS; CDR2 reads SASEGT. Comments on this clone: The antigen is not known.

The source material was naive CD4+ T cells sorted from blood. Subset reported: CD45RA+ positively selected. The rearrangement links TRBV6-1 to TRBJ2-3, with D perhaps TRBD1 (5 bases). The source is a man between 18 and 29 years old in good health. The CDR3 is CASRVTDYTQYF. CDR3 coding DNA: TGTGCCAGCAGGGTGACAGATTATACGCAGTATTTT.